The 21 T cell receptor beta chains presented below share a single source sample, sequenced in a study of blood T cells in healthy people across ages. Then a second PCR, running about 6 to 11 cycles, was carried out with a sample-barcoded 5' primer and a J-beta primer mix. In TCRdb, the 5' RACE reads were re-called with MiXCR into one record per CDR3 protein. The sample holds about 1.8 million distinct CDR3 sequences, 49% seen once. Sequencing was performed on blood. These receptors came from a woman aged 35 to 49 in good health.

V gene TRBV12-3 or TRBV12-4 combines with J gene TRBJ2-7; 9 nucleotides align to TRBD1. The CDR3 runs 18 residues. The V segment lost 5 bases and the J segment 0 bases; nucleotides outside the gene matches: 14. Here the CDR3 DNA reads TGTGCCAGCAGTGAACCGGGACAGGGTTATGTCTCCTCCTACGAGCAGTACTTC. This codes for CASSEPGQGYVSSYEQYF.

This clonotype was observed a handful of times. The chain uses TRBV20-1 and TRBJ2-3, with D possibly being TRBD2 (5 bases). CDR3 length equals 14 residues. V was shortened by 2 bases and J by 2 bases, with 11 bases between the two germline ends. From germline, CDR1 is DFQATT and CDR2 SNEGSKA (reference sequence). This CDR3 reads CSARRLPSTDTQYF. DNA for the CDR3: TGCAGTGCTAGAAGACTACCATCCACAGATACGCAGTATTTT.

The chain carries TRBV6-5 and TRBJ2-1; the D is unclear. CDR1 is MNHEY and CDR2 is SVGAGI in the germline V gene. V gave up 10 bases and J gave up 8 bases, with 21 bases separating them. The CDR3 extends over 14 amino acids. CDR3 coding DNA: TGTGCCACTACACCCCGGACCCTAGTTTATGAGCAGTTCTTC. Its protein product is CATTPRTLVYEQFF.

This clonotype was seen ten or more times. V and J are TRBV12-3 or TRBV12-4 and TRBJ2-5, with a weak D call TRBD2 (6 bases). Trimming pared 7 bases from V and 2 bases from J, leaving 11 bases between. The CDR3 loop spans 13 amino acids. In DNA form, the CDR3 reads TGTGCCAGCAAGCGGAGGGATCAAGAGACCCAGTACTTC. This codes for CASKRRDQETQYF.

This clonotype was recorded once. A junction boundary mismatches the germline segment, possibly from a read error. The chain couples TRBV20-1 to TRBJ1-1, with D perhaps TRBD1 (6 bases). Germline values: CDR1 DFQATT, CDR2 SNEGSKA (reference sequence). CDR3 size: 14 residues. CDR3 DNA sequence: TGCAGTGCTCGAAGACAGGCCATGAACACTGAAGTTTTCTTT. Amino acids: CSARRQAMNTEVFF.

With respect to this clonotype: One base away lies a much larger clone, so this may be a sequencing read error. CDR3 protein: CASSEGIDGGNIQFF. The CDR3 bases are TGTGCCAGCAGTGAAGGGATAGATGGGGGGAACATTCAGTTCTTC. The rearrangement joins TRBV6-4 to TRBJ2-1, with D perhaps matching TRBD2 (6 bases). CDR1 and CDR2 from the germline V gene are MRHNA and SNTAGT. V gave up 3 bases and J gave up 13 bases, with 22 bases separating them. The CDR3 consists of 15 residues.

This clonotype was counted between two and nine times. This chain's CDR3 is CASSFSGVNQPQHF. The CDR3 bases are TGTGCCAGCAGTTTCTCAGGGGTTAACCAGCCCCAGCATTTT. V gene TRBV12-3 or TRBV12-4 combines with J gene TRBJ1-5; perhaps TRBD1 as D (6 bases). CDR3 size: 14 residues. V lost 3 bases and J 7 bases, leaving 13 bases between the germline ends.

The J gene is TRBJ2-3, the V gene TRBV24-1; D is uncertain. The CDR3 has 13 amino acids. Between the trimmed V and J ends, which lost 3 bases and 2 bases, there was a span of 5 bases. CDR1 is KGHDR, CDR2 SFDVKD, per germline. The DNA of the CDR3 is TGTGCCACCAGTGATGTCCTCACAGATACGCAGTATTTT. This translates into CATSDVLTDTQYF.

The V gene is TRBV12-3 or TRBV12-4, the J gene TRBJ2-1; 13 bases map to TRBD2. J lost 10 bases, V lost 4 bases, and 13 bases had no gene match. This CDR3 has 17 amino acids. This chain's CDR3 is CASSSLAGGLGSVEQFF. The CDR3 DNA sequence: TGTGCCAGCAGTTCACTAGCGGGGGGGCTTGGCTCTGTGGAGCAGTTCTTC.

This chain connects TRBV11-2 to TRBJ2-1, with 9 bases matching TRBD2. The CDR3 runs 17 residues. The V and J ends lost 5 bases and 3 bases, in that order; junction bases with no gene match: 11. Germline CDR1 and CDR2: SGHAT and FQNNGV. The CDR3 nucleotides read TGTGCCAGCAGCCCGGCTGAGAGTAGCGGGAGCTACAATGAGCAGTTCTTC. It encodes CASSPAESSGSYNEQFF.

V usage is TRBV11-1 and J usage is TRBJ1-5; D unclear. Germline CDR1 is SGHAT and CDR2 is FQDESV (reference sequence). This CDR3 region has 13 residues. Deletions cut 5 bases from V and 3 bases from J, with 8 bases between. As DNA, the CDR3 is TGTGCCAGCAGCCCGAACCACAATCAGCCCCAGCATTTT. Encoded protein: CASSPNHNQPQHF.

The chain employs TRBV5-1 and TRBJ2-5, with 12 bases identical to TRBD1. Looked up from germline, CDR1 is SGHRS and CDR2 is YFSETQ. The CDR3 is made up of 17 amino acids. V gave up 0 bases and J gave up 11 bases; unmatched junction bases: 14. CDR3 sequence reads: CASSLAGRRDRGQEQYF. Written as DNA, the CDR3 is TGCGCCAGCAGCTTGGCGGGCAGGAGGGACAGGGGGCAAGAGCAGTACTTC.

Ten or more counts support this clonotype. This rearrangement joins TRBV7-2 to TRBJ2-1; a possible D gene is TRBD1 (5 bases). From germline, CDR1 is SGHTA and CDR2 FQGNSA. V lost 5 bases to trimming and J lost 7 bases, with 18 bases between them. The CDR3 consists of 15 residues. The CDR3, as DNA: TGTGCCAGCAGCCTTTTTCTAGGGGCCGGGAATGAGCAGTTCTTC. Translating gives CASSLFLGAGNEQFF.

Only a few counts were recorded for this clonotype. This rearrangement joins TRBV6-5 to TRBJ2-7; tentatively, D is TRBD1 or TRBD2 (5 bases each). CDR3 length: 15 amino acids. The germline V gene encodes CDR1 MNHEY and CDR2 SVGAGI. V was clipped by 0 bases and J by 0 bases, with 9 bases between them. CDR3 sequence: CASSYSGTASYEQYF. The CDR3 DNA reads as TGTGCCAGCAGTTACTCGGGGACGGCCTCCTACGAGCAGTACTTC.

The rearrangement uses TRBV20-1 and TRBJ2-2; 9 bases fit TRBD1. The germline CDR1 and CDR2 sequences are DFQATT and SNEGSKA (reference sequence). The CDR3 has 14 residues. Germline trimming cut 4 bases from V and 4 bases from J; bases unmatched to any gene: 4. CDR3 sequence reads: CSATRQGGTGELFF. CDR3 DNA sequence: TGCAGTGCTACCAGACAGGGGGGCACCGGGGAGCTGTTTTTT.

The chain couples TRBV4-1 to TRBJ2-3, with TRBD1 identical over 7 bases. The CDR3 is 18 amino acids. Per germline, CDR1 MGHRA and CDR2 YSYEKL. V lost 0 bases to trimming and J lost 5 bases; unmatched junction nucleotides: 14. CDR3 in DNA: TGCGCCAGCAGCCAAGAACCCCAGAAGGGGGCGCGGTTAGATACGCAGTATTTT. It translates to CASSQEPQKGARLDTQYF.

This clonotype was counted a few times. One end of the junction fails to match germline, which may point to a read error. The rearrangement links TRBV7-2 to TRBJ1-2; D not certain. The CDR3 consists of 14 residues. Germline lookup yields CDR1 SGHTA and CDR2 FQGNSA. The CDR3 bases are TGTGCCAGCAGTTTAGGGTCGGCTAACTATGGCTACACCTTC. This encodes CASSLGSANYGYTF.

The chain is built from TRBV27 and TRBJ2-2; TRBD1 is a possible D gene (5 bases). CDR3 size: 13 residues. Trimming took 6 bases from V and 0 from J, leaving 5 bases between them. Germline V gene sequence: CDR1 MNHEY, CDR2 SMNVEV (reference sequence). CDR3 residues: CASRGPNTGELFF. CDR3 in DNA: TGTGCCAGCAGGGGGCCGAACACCGGGGAGCTGTTTTTT.

The chain employs TRBV7-9 and TRBJ2-4; the D is unclear. TRBJ2-5 explains the end of the DNA better; the J call may be wrong. The CDR3 runs to 14 residues. Germline V CDR1 and CDR2: SEHNR, FQNEAQ (reference sequence). The CDR3 bases are TGTGCCAGCAGCTTAACCGTCACCCCGGAGACCCAGTACTTC. It encodes CASSLTVTPETQYF.

This clonotype was counted once. The V gene is TRBV5-1, the J gene TRBJ2-5; D is undetermined. Trimming left V 3 bases short and J 5 bases short, with 11 bases between. Germline CDR1 SGHRS, CDR2 YFSETQ. The CDR3 extends over 13 amino acids. As DNA, the CDR3 is TGCGCCAGCAGCTCCCTGGTTGACGAGACCCAGTACTTC. Its protein is CASSSLVDETQYF.

The J gene is TRBJ1-1, the V gene TRBV7-3; weak D call: TRBD1 (6 bases). The CDR3 consists of 15 residues. Trimming left V 0 bases short and J 0 bases short, with 8 bases between. From germline, CDR1 is SGHTA and CDR2 FQGTGA. The CDR3, as DNA: TGTGCCAGCAGCTTAACAGGGGGGATGAACACTGAAGCTTTCTTT. Its protein product is CASSLTGGMNTEAFF. Variable domain in full (rest from reference TRBV7-3 and TRBJ1-1): GAGVSQTPSNKVTEKGKYVELRCDPISGHTALYWYRQSLGQGPEFLIYFQGTGAADDSGLPNDRFFAVRPEGSVSTLKIQRTERGDSAVYLCASSLTGGMNTEAFFGQGTRLTVV.